This entry describes one T cell receptor beta chain. This specimen belongs to a study of cytomegalovirus exposure and HLA in healthy donors. It was with 60 Vbeta and 13 Jbeta primers that the PCR ran. Profiling relied on immunoSEQ multiplex PCR, and the TCRdb table lists in-frame clones only, not all of them. The sample yields about 130,000 clones, about four fifths seen once. The TCR originated in a man aged 18 to 29 in good health and CMV-seronegative. Source material: PBMCs.

The CDR3: CSGQGERKLFF. The CDR3, as DNA: TGCAGCGGTCAGGGTGAGCGAAAACTGTTTTTT. V gene TRBV29-1 combines with J gene TRBJ1-4; D possibly corresponds to TRBD1 (5 bases). The V gene's germline CDR1 is SQVTM and CDR2 ANQGSEA. The CDR3 is made up of 11 amino acids. V was clipped by 7 bases and J by 10 bases, with 13 bases between them.